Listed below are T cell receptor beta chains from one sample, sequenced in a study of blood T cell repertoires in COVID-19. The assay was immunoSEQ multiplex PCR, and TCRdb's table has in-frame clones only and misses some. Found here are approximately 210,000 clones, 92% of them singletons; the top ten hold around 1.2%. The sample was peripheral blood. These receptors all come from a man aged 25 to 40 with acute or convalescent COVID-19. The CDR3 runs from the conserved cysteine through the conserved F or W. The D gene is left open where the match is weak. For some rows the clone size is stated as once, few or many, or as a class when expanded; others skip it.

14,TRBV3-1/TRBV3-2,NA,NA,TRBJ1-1,CASSQVAGNTEAFF,TGTGCCAGCAGCCAAGTTGCCGGGAACACTGAAGCTTTCTTT
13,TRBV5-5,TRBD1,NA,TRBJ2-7,CASSWGQSYEQYF,TGTGCCAGCAGCTGGGGACAGTCCTACGAGCAGTACTTC
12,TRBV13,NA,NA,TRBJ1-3,CASSPAGDTIYF,TGTGCCAGCAGCCCCGCCGGGGACACCATATATTTT
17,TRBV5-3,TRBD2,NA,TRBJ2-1,CARSFRMAGEVSNEQFF,TGTGCCAGAAGCTTCCGTATGGCGGGAGAGGTTAGTAATGAGCAGTTCTTC
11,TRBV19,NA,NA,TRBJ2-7,CASSRDYEQYF,TGTGCCAGTAGTCGGGACTACGAGCAGTACTTC
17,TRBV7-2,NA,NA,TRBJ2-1,CASSLAVKLPLGNEQFF,TGTGCCAGCAGCTTAGCGGTAAAGCTACCTCTAGGCAATGAGCAGTTCTTC
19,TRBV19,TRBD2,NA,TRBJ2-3,CASSTRSSGRARNTDTQYF,TGTGCCAGTAGTACCCGGTCTAGCGGGAGGGCCAGGAACACAGATACGCAGTATTTT
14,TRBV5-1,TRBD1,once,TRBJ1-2,CASSPYNRGDGYTF,TGCGCCAGCAGCCCCTATAACAGGGGAGATGGCTACACCTTC
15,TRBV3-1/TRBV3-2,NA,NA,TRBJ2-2,CASSSGLSTFGELFF,TGTGCCAGCAGTTCGGGACTTTCGACGTTCGGGGAGCTGTTTTTT
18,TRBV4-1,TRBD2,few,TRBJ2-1,CASSLTPAGGSSYNEQFF,TGCGCCAGCAGCCTCACACCCGCCGGGGGGAGCTCCTACAATGAGCAGTTCTTC
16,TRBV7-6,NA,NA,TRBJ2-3,CASSLRLSVGTDTQYF,TGTGCCAGCAGCCTCCGACTCTCGGTTGGGACAGATACGCAGTATTTT
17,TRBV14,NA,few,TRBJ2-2,CASSQRVQAANTGELFF,TGTGCCAGCAGCCAACGCGTCCAGGCAGCGAACACCGGGGAGCTGTTTTTT
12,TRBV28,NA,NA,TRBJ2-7,CASSPPTYEQYF,TGTGCCAGCAGTCCTCCTACCTACGAGCAGTACTTC
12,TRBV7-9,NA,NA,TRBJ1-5,CASSLAAQPQHF,TGTGCCAGCAGCTTAGCGGCTCAGCCCCAGCATTTT
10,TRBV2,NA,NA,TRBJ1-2,CASSVDGYTF,TGTGCCAGCAGTGTAGATGGCTACACCTTC
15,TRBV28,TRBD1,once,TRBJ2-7,CASSLRQGARNEQYF,TGTGCCAGCAGTTTGCGACAGGGGGCGAGGAACGAGCAGTACTTC
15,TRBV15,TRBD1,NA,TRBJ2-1,CATSSPGQGAYEQFF,TGTGCCACCAGCAGTCCGGGACAGGGGGCGTACGAGCAGTTCTTC
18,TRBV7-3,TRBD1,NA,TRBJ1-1,CASSPGGRTGSVDTEAFF,TGTGCCAGCAGCCCAGGTGGGAGGACAGGGAGTGTGGACACTGAAGCTTTCTTT
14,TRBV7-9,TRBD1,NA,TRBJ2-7,CASSGTGYTYEQYF,TGTGCCAGCAGCGGGACAGGGTACACCTACGAGCAGTACTTC
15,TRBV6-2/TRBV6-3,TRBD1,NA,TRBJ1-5,CASSYPGQGAKPQHF,TGTGCCAGCAGTTACCCGGGACAGGGGGCTAAGCCCCAGCATTTT
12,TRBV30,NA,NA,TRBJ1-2,CAWSLVSYGYTF,TGTGCCTGGAGTCTGGTTAGCTATGGCTACACCTTC
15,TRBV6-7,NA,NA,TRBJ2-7,CASSYPGSPSYEQYF,TGTGCCAGCAGTTACCCAGGGTCTCCCTCCTACGAGCAGTACTTC
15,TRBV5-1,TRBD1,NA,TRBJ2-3,CASNLAGQGTDTQYF,TGCGCCAGCAACCTGGCTGGACAGGGCACAGATACGCAGTATTTT
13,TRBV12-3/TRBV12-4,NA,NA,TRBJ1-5,CASAGTTNQPQHF,TGTGCCAGTGCCGGGACTACCAATCAGCCCCAGCATTTT
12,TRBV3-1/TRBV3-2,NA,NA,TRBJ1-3,CASSRRGNTIYF,TGTGCCAGCAGTCGCCGGGGAAACACCATATATTTT
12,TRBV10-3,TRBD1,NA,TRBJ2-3,CAVGQGPDTQYF,TGTGCCGTAGGACAGGGACCAGATACGCAGTATTTT
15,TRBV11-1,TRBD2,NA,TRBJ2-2,CASSLQRGDTGELFF,TGTGCCAGCAGCCTCCAGCGGGGGGACACCGGGGAGCTGTTTTTT